What follows describes a single T cell receptor (beta chain). Its antigen is undetermined. These data come from a study of T cell responses to AZD1222 COVID-19 vaccine. Method: immunoSEQ multiplex PCR; TCRdb's copy keeps in-frame clones and lacks some. The table records some 200,000 clones, approximately 90% of them present only once. Per the germline V gene, CDR1 is SGHRS and CDR2 is YFSETQ. V gave up 1 base and J gave up 2 bases, with 11 bases separating them. This CDR3 spans 15 amino acids. Overall study findings and caveats: Repertoires were obtained only post-peak T cell response.

This TCR came from an adult in good health. The sequencing here drew on peripheral blood, taken on day 0 of AZD1222 vaccination. The J gene is TRBJ2-3, the V gene TRBV5-1, with D perhaps matching TRBD1 or TRBD2 (6 bases each). CDR3 region: CASSLWGRDTDTQYF. CDR3 nucleotides: TGCGCCAGCAGCTTGTGGGGGCGGGACACAGATACGCAGTATTTT. The full variable domain, rest sourced from reference TRBV5-1 and TRBJ2-3, is KAGVTQTPRYLIKTRGQQVTLSCSPISGHRSVSWYQQTPGQGLQFLFEYFSETQRNKGNFPGRFSGRQFSNSRSEMNVSTLELGDSALYLCASSLWGRDTDTQYFGPGTRLTVL.